This TCR beta chain was sequenced for a study of blood T cell repertoires in COVID-19. V was trimmed by 4 bases and J by 4 bases, leaving 19 bases between them. CDR3 length equals 16 residues. In germline, CDR1 is WNHNN, CDR2 SYGVQD (reference sequence). In the original processing: How many nucleated cells were present was estimated from reference gene primer amplification. Sequencing used immunoSEQ multiplex PCR; TCRdb keeps in-frame clones, though not all of them. V and J calls and clone size are those listed in that table; D and trimming were worked out from the DNA. The profile covers roughly 360,000 clones, with over 65% appearing a single time and around 1% taken by the ten largest.

The TCR sequence derives from a human donor with acute or convalescent COVID-19. The donor label of this sample is uncertain. Sequencing was performed on peripheral blood. This chain joins TRBV10-1 and TRBJ1-2; the D gene is possibly TRBD1 (5 bases). The CDR3 reads CASSGSSTPGGYGYTF. DNA for the CDR3: TGCGCCAGCAGTGGGTCATCGACACCGGGGGGCTATGGCTACACCTTC.